Listed below are T cell receptor beta chains from one sample, sequenced in a study of CD8+ T cells in alopecia areata. Using immunoSEQ multiplex PCR, the repertoire was profiled, and TCRdb retains in-frame clones only, with some absent. The data contain 100,000 to 150,000 clones, around 60% of them singletons. Sequences were derived from CD4+ T cells sorted from blood, sampled at week 4, from a patient treated with tofacitinib. These receptors were collected from a human donor with alopecia areata. CDR3s include the opening cysteine and the closing phenylalanine or tryptophan. Each record gives: V gene, D gene, J gene, CDR3 protein. D genes are given only for firm matches.

>TRBV29-1|TRBD2|TRBJ2-2
CSVALAVQNTGELFF
>TRBV30|TRBD2|TRBJ2-3
CAWSVMRASGRTDTQYF
>TRBV4-1|-|TRBJ2-4
CASSLLQAAWGKNIQYF
>TRBV5-4|TRBD2|TRBJ2-3
CASSARLAWTTDTQYF
>TRBV6-5|-|TRBJ2-3
CASSSSTRRDTQYF
>TRBV9|-|TRBJ2-2
CASSVVAEGELFF
>TRBV29-1|-|TRBJ2-1
CSVFHNEQFF
>TRBV4-3|-|TRBJ2-7
CASSQEGLAAEQYF
>TRBV7-9|TRBD1|TRBJ1-1
CASSLGQGDTEAFF
>TRBV27|TRBD2|TRBJ2-5
CASSFASSSSGSGETQYF
>TRBV9|-|TRBJ2-3
CASSVGRGSTDTQYF
>TRBV9|TRBD1|TRBJ1-2
CASSYGTEELYGYTF